This T cell receptor beta chain is from a study of blood T cell repertoires in COVID-19. Some clones are missing from TCRdb's copy, which holds only in-frame ones; the method was immunoSEQ multiplex PCR. Of about 81,000 clones listed, around 80% are singletons. The sample was peripheral blood. The receptor was derived from a human donor in a cohort sampled during active COVID-19.

The chain's CDR3 is CAWSRRGYSPLHF. The CDR3 DNA reads TGTGCCTGGAGTCGCAGGGGCTACTCACCCCTCCACTTT. The chain links TRBV30 to TRBJ1-6, with D possibly being TRBD1 (6 bases). The CDR3 has 13 residues. V was cut by 2 bases and J by 10 bases, with 12 bases left in between. The germline CDR1 and CDR2 sequences are GTSNPN and SVGIG (reference sequence).